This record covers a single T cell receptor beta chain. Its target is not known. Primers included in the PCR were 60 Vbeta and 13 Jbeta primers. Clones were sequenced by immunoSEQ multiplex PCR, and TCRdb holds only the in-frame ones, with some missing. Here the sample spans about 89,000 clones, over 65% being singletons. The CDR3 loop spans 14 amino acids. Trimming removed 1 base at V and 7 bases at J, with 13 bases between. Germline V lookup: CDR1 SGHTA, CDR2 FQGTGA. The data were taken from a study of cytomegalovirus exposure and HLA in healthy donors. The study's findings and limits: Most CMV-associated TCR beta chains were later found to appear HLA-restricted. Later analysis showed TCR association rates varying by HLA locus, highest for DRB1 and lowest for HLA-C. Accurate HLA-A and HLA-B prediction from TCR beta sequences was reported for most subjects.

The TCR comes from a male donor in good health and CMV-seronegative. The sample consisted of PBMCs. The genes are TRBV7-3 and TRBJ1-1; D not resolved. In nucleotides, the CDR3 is TGTGCCAGCAGCTTAAAGGGAGGCAACGGTGAAGCTTTCTTT. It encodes CASSLKGGNGEAFF. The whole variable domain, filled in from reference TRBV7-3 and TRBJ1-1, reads GAGVSQTPSNKVTEKGKYVELRCDPISGHTALYWYRQSLGQGPEFLIYFQGTGAADDSGLPNDRFFAVRPEGSVSTLKIQRTERGDSAVYLCASSLKGGNGEAFFGQGTRLTVV.